The 2 T cell receptor beta chains presented below share a single source sample, sequenced in a study of human T cells and chemical hapten exposure. Time point reported: pre-sensitization, week 0. Treatment denoted: therapeutic diphenylcyclopropenone sensitization with weekly scalp DPC. TCRdb recomputed calls from the RACE reads with MiXCR, one row per CDR3 protein. Altogether tens of thousands of distinct CDR3 sequences are present, around 10% being singletons, with the ten largest covering roughly 3.5%. The sample here was whole blood, taken in connection with sensitization to the hapten diphenylcyclopropenone (DPC). These receptors were collected from a woman in her forties with alopecia areata. Some clones in this sample may be carry-over from other donors' samples.

This clonotype was counted many times. The chain employs TRBV12-3 or TRBV12-4 and TRBJ2-5, with TRBD1 matching 7 bases. This CDR3 contains 13 residues. The junction had 5 bases not matched to a gene; V was cut back by 7 bases and J by 3 bases. CDR3 sequence reads: CASMAQGEETQYF. For the CDR3, the DNA is TGTGCCAGCATGGCCCAGGGGGAAGAGACCCAGTACTTC.

This clonotype was seen ten or more times. The V call is TRBV11-2, the J call TRBJ2-3; 8 bases are shared with TRBD2. Germline V CDR1 and CDR2: SGHAT, FQNNGV. The CDR3 length is 16 residues. V was clipped by 5 bases and J by 3 bases; unmatched bases: 10. The CDR3: CASSIIRTGGTDTQYF. As DNA, the CDR3 is TGTGCCAGCAGCATCATCCGCACGGGGGGGACAGATACGCAGTATTTT.